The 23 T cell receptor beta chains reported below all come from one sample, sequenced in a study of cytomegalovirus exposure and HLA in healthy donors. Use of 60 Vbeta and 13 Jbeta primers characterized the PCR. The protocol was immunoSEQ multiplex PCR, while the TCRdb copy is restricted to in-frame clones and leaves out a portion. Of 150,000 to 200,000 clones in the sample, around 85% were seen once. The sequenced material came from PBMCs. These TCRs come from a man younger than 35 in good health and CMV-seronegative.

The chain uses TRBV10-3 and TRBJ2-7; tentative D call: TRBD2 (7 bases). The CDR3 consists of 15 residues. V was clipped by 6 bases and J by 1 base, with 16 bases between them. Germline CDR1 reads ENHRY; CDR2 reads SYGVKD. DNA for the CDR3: TGTGCCATCAGAGGGGGGGCAGCTTCATCCTACGAGCAGTACTTC. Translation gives CAIRGGAASSYEQYF.

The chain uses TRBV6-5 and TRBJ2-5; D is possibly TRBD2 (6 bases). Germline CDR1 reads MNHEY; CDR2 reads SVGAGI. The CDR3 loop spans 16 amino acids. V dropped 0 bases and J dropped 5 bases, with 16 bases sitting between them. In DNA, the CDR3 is TGTGCCAGCAGTTACTCGGTCCGCGGGGTCGGTGAGACCCAGTACTTC. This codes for CASSYSVRGVGETQYF.

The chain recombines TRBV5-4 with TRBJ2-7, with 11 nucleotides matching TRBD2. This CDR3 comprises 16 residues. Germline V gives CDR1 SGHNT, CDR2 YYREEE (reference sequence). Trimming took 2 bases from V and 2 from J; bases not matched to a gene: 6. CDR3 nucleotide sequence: TGTGCCAGCAGCTTCCTAGCGGGAGGCTTAGCCTACGAGCAGTACTTC. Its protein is CASSFLAGGLAYEQYF.

CDR3 loop: CAWSRGGLEPQHF. CDR3 nucleotide sequence: TGTGCCTGGAGTAGGGGGGGTTTGGAGCCCCAGCATTTT. This chain connects TRBV30 to TRBJ1-5; D might be TRBD1 (6 bases). CDR1 is GTSNPN, CDR2 SVGIG, per germline (reference sequence). This CDR3 spans 13 amino acids. The V and J ends lost 2 bases and 8 bases respectively, with 13 bases between them.

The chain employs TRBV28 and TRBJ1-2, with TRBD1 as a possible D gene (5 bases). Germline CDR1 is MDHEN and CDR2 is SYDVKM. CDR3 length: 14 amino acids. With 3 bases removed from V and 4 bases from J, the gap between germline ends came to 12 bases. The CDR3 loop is CASSLLPQGYGYTF. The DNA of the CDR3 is TGTGCCAGCAGTTTGCTACCCCAGGGCTATGGCTACACCTTC.

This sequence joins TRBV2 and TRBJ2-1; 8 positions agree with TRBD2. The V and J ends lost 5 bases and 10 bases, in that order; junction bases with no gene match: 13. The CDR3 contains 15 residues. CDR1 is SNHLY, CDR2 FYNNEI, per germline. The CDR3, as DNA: TGTGCCAGCAGTCGGGGCGGGGGGTCCTCCAACGAGCAGTTCTTC. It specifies CASSRGGGSSNEQFF.

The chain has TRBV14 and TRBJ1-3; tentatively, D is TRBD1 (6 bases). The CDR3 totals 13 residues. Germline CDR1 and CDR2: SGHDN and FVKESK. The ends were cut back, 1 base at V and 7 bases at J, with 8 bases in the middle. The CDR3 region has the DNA TGTGCCAGCAGCCAAGGGACAGTGAACACCATATATTTT. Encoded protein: CASSQGTVNTIYF.

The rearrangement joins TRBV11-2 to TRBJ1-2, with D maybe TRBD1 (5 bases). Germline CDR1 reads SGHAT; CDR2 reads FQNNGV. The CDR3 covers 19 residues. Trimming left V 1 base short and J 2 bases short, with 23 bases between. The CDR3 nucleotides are TGTGCCAGCAGCTTAGCAATCGCAGGAAGGCAGGGAAGGAACTATGGCTACACCTTC. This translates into CASSLAIAGRQGRNYGYTF.

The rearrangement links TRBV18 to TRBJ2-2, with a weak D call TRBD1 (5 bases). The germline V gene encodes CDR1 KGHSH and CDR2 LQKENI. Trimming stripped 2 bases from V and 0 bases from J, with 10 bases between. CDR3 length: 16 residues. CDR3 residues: CASSPEHRTNTGELFF. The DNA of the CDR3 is TGTGCCAGCTCACCAGAGCACAGGACGAACACCGGGGAGCTGTTTTTT.

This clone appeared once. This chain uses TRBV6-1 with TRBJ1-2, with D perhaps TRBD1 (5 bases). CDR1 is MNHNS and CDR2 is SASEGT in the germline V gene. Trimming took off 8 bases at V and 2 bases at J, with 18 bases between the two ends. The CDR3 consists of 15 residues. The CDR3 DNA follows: TGTGCCAGCGGCTTAGACAGAGGAATGAACTATGGCTACACCTTC. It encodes CASGLDRGMNYGYTF.

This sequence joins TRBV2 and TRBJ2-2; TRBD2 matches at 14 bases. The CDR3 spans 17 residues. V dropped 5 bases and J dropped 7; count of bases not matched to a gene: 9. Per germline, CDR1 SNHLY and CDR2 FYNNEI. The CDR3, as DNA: TGTGCCAGCAGTCAACGGAGACTAGCGGGAGGGAACGGGGAGCTGTTTTTT. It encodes CASSQRRLAGGNGELFF.

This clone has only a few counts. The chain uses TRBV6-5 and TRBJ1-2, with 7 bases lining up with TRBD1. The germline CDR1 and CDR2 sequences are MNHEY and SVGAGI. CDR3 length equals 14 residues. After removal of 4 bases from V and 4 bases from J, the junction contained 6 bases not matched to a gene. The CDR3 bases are TGTGCCAGCAGTTCGGGACAGAAGCGCTATGGCTACACCTTC. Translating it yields CASSSGQKRYGYTF.

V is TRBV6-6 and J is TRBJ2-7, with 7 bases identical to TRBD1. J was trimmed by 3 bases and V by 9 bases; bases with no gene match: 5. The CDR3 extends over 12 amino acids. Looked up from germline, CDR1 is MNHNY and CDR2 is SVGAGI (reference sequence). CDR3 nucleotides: TGTGCCAGTACAGGGGTATTCTACGAGCAGTACTTC. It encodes CASTGVFYEQYF.

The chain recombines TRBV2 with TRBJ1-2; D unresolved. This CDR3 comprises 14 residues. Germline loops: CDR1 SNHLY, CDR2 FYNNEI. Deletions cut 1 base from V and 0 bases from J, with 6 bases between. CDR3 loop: CASSEGSTNYGYTF. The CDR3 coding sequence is TGTGCCAGCAGTGAAGGCAGTACTAACTATGGCTACACCTTC.

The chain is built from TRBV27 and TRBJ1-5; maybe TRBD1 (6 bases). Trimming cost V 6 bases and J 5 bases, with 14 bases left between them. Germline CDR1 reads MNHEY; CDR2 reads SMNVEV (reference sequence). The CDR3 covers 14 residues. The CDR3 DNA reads TGTGCCAGCAGCCTAGGACAGAGCTATCAGCCCCAGCATTTT. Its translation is CASSLGQSYQPQHF.

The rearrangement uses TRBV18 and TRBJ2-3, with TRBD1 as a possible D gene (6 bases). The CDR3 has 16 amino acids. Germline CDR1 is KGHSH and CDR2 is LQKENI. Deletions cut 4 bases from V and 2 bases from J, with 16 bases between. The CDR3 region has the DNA TGTGCCAGCTCACTGACCGGGACACCGAACACAGATACGCAGTATTTT. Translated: CASSLTGTPNTDTQYF.

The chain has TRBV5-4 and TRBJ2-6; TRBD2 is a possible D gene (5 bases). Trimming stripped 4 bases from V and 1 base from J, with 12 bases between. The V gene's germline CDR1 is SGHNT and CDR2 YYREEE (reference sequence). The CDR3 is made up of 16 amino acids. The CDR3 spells CASSQDEGSGANVLTF. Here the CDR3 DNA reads TGTGCCAGCAGCCAAGACGAGGGTTCTGGGGCCAACGTCCTGACTTTC.

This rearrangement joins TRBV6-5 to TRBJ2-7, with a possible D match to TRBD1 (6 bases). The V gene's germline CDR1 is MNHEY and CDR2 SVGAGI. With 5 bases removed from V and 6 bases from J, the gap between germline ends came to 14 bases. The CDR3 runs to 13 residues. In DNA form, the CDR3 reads TGTGCCAGCAGTGCACAGGGAGATGGCGAGCAGTACTTC. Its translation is CASSAQGDGEQYF.

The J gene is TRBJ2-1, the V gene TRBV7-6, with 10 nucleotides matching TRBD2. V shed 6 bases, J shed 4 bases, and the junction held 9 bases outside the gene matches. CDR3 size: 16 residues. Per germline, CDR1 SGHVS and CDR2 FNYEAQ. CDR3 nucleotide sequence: TGTGCCAGCAGTTCCCCGGGACTAGCGTCGTACAATGAGCAGTTCTTC. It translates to CASSSPGLASYNEQFF.

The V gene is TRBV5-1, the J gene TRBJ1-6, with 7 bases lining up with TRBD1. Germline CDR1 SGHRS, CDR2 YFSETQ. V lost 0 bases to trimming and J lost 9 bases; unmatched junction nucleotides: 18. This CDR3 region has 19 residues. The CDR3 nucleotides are TGCGCCAGCAGCTTGGTATCCGGGGACTTGAGGGCAGGGGGTTCACCCCTCCACTTT. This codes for CASSLVSGDLRAGGSPLHF.

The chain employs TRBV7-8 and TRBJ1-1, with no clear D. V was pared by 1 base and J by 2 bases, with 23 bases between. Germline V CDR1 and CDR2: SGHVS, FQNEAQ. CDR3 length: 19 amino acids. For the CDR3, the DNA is TGTGCCAGCAGCTTAGTTCGGCTCCTTGAGCGGACGGGAAACACTGAAGCTTTCTTT. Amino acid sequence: CASSLVRLLERTGNTEAFF.

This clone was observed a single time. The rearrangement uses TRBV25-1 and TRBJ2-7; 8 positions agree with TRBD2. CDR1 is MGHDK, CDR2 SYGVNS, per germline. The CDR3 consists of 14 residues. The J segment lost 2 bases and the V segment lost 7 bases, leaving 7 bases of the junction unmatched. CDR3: CASNPSGYPYEQYF. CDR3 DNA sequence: TGTGCCAGCAATCCTAGCGGGTACCCCTACGAGCAGTACTTC.

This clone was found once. The CDR3 spells CASSSSRGNTEAFF. CDR3 sequence (DNA): TGTGCCAGCAGCTCTTCACGGGGGAACACTGAAGCTTTCTTT. The chain employs TRBV28 and TRBJ1-1; D is ambiguous. CDR1 is MDHEN and CDR2 is SYDVKM in the germline V gene. The CDR3 runs to 14 residues. V was cut by 6 bases and J by 1 base, with 12 bases left in between.